The 8 T cell receptor beta chains in this list originate from one sample, sequenced in a study of shared clonotypes between healthy human individuals. Clones were read by immunoSEQ multiplex PCR, and TCRdb kept only the in-frame ones, dropping some. The top ten hold approximately 12% of the sample, which has some 490,000 clones, 81% seen once. The specimen sequenced was PBMCs. The receptors were sampled from a woman in her 40s in good health. Some clones in this sample may be carry-over from other donors' samples.

Here the CDR3 DNA reads TGCGCCAGCAGCCAGGGTAGCACAGATACGCAGTATTTT. Translating it yields CASSQGSTDTQYF. This chain links TRBV4-1 with TRBJ2-3; D not certain. This CDR3 is built from 13 residues. Trimming removed 3 bases from V and 0 bases from J, with 4 bases in between. The V gene's germline CDR1 is MGHRA and CDR2 YSYEKL.

In its sample, this clone was seen a few times. The V and J genes are TRBV21-1 and TRBJ1-5; the table names TRBD1, a call not compared with the DNA. TRBV21-1 is labeled a pseudogene. CDR3 length: 16 amino acids. Written as DNA, the CDR3 is TGTGCCAGCAGCAGACAGGGTAAGGAGGGCAATCAGCCCCAGCATTTT. It is translated as CASSRQGKEGNQPQHF.

The chain has TRBV2 and TRBJ2-2; no reliable D call. The V end lost 4 bases, the J end lost 6 bases, and 12 bases lay between the germline ends. Germline-derived CDR1 and CDR2 are SNHLY and FYNNEI. There are 14 residues in the CDR3. The CDR3: CASSGGRVAGELFF. CDR3 nucleotide sequence: TGTGCCAGCAGTGGCGGTCGGGTAGCCGGGGAGCTGTTTTTT. The whole variable domain, filled in from reference TRBV2 and TRBJ2-2, reads EPEVTQTPSHQVTQMGQEVILRCVPISNHLYFYWYRQILGQKVEFLVSFYNNEISEKSEIFDDQFSVERPDGSNFTLKIRSTKLEDSAMYFCASSGGRVAGELFFGEGSRLTVL.

The chain links TRBV7-9 to TRBJ2-1, with 8 positions matching TRBD1. This CDR3 is 15 amino acids long. In germline, CDR1 is SEHNR, CDR2 FQNEAQ (reference sequence). After removal of 5 bases from V and 0 bases from J, the junction contained 3 bases not matched to a gene. CDR3: CASSQQGVSYNEQFF. The CDR3, as DNA: TGTGCCAGCAGCCAACAGGGGGTCTCCTACAATGAGCAGTTCTTC.

This clone was seen just once. A far larger clone is off by one base, so a read error is likely. V gene TRBV7-9 combines with J gene TRBJ2-7; 7 bases are a match to TRBD1. CDR1 SEHNR and CDR2 FQNEAQ come from the germline V gene (reference sequence). CDR3 length equals 14 residues. As DNA, the CDR3 is TGTGTCAGCAGCTTAGGCGGACAGGCGGACGAGCAGTACTTC. The encoded protein is CVSSLGGQADEQYF.

By its share, this clone is medium-sized. The sample carries other DNA sequences with the same CDR3. This chain uses TRBV11-2 with TRBJ2-7; unclear D gene. The length of the CDR3 is 13 residues. V lost 1 base, J lost 3 bases, and 7 bases lay in between. Germline V gives CDR1 SGHAT, CDR2 FQNNGV. CDR3 in DNA: TGTGCCAGCAGCTTAGGTGATGGCTACGAGCAGTACTTC. Its protein product is CASSLGDGYEQYF.

This clone appeared a single time. The V gene is TRBV2, the J gene TRBJ2-1; possibly TRBD1 for D (5 bases). V was trimmed by 9 bases and J by 6 bases, leaving 12 bases between them. There are 12 residues in the CDR3. Germline V lookup: CDR1 SNHLY, CDR2 FYNNEI. The CDR3 sequence: CARSDITNEQFF. The CDR3 DNA follows: TGTGCCAGGTCGGACATTACCAATGAGCAGTTCTTC.

As regards this clone: A far larger clone is one nucleotide away, so this likely arose from a read error. Distinct nucleotide sequences in the sample also encode this CDR3. J is TRBJ2-5 and V is TRBV28; TRBD2 matches 8 bases. The J call may be wrong; the DNA end is better matched by TRBJ2-7. The CDR3 totals 16 residues. Germline V lookup: CDR1 MDHEN, CDR2 SYDVKM. DNA of the CDR3: TGTGCCAGCAGTTTGGGGGTAGCGGGACCTTCCTACGAGCAGTACTTC. Residues: CASSLGVAGPSYEQYF.